One and the same sample provided the 24 T cell receptor beta chains below, sequenced in a study of cytomegalovirus exposure and HLA in healthy donors. Use of 60 Vbeta and 13 Jbeta primers characterized the PCR. Profiled with immunoSEQ multiplex PCR; TCRdb holds only in-frame clones, not every one. The sample comprises over 150,000 clones, roughly three quarters of which are singletons, and approximately 1.3% rests with the top ten. Sequencing used PBMCs. These receptors came from a man between 60 and 75 years old in good health and CMV-seronegative.

V and J are TRBV9 and TRBJ2-2; 7 nucleotides line up with TRBD2. V dropped 7 bases and J dropped 6; count of bases not matched to a gene: 0. The CDR3 consists of 11 residues. CDR1 and CDR2 from the germline V gene are SGDLS and YYNGEE. CDR3 sequence reads: CASGGAGELFF. CDR3 nucleotides: TGTGCCAGCGGGGGGGCCGGGGAGCTGTTTTTT.

This clone showed up just a few times. The gene calls are TRBV12-1 and TRBJ2-2; TRBD2, the table's D call, lacks a check against the DNA. TRBV12-1 is marked as a pseudogene. The CDR3 has 17 amino acids. In DNA form, the CDR3 reads TGTGCCAGCAGCCCGATTGCGGCGGGAGGAACTACCGGGGAGCTGTTTTTT. This gives the protein CASSPIAAGGTTGELFF.

CDR3 sequence: CASSLRGRGGNEQFF. The CDR3 bases are TGTGCCAGCAGCTTGCGGGGTCGGGGGGGCAATGAGCAGTTCTTC. The chain links TRBV9 to TRBJ2-1, with TRBD2 identical over 8 bases. This CDR3 is built from 15 residues. The germline V gene has CDR1 SGDLS and CDR2 YYNGEE. V gave up 4 bases and J gave up 6 bases; unmatched junction bases: 9.

J is TRBJ2-7 and V is TRBV11-3; 8 bases fit TRBD1. The CDR3 sequence is 13 residues long. The V gene's germline CDR1 is SGHNT and CDR2 YENEEA. V trimming: 5 bases; J trimming: 3 bases; junction bases outside the gene matches: 3. CDR3 sequence: CASSVGTGYEQYF. The CDR3 DNA reads as TGTGCCAGCAGCGTAGGGACAGGCTACGAGCAGTACTTC.

The gene calls are TRBV2 and TRBJ2-7; 7 bases match TRBD2. Germline V gives CDR1 SNHLY, CDR2 FYNNEI. The V gene end was trimmed by 10 bases and the J gene end by 3 bases; junction bases not matched to a gene: 9. The CDR3 has 13 residues. The CDR3 region has the DNA TGTGCCACCCTAAGCGGGGTCGGCTACGAGCAGTACTTC. Amino acids: CATLSGVGYEQYF.

This clone appeared a single time. The chain carries TRBV6-7 and TRBJ1-1; 8 nucleotides agree with TRBD1. Being an ORF, TRBV6-7 has a function that is uncertain. The CDR3 is made up of 14 amino acids. V shed 9 bases and J 2 bases; nucleotides not matched to a gene: 8. This CDR3 reads CARTGEVKNTEAFF. The CDR3 DNA sequence: TGTGCCAGGACAGGGGAAGTAAAAAACACTGAAGCTTTCTTT.

This sequence joins TRBV7-9 and TRBJ1-1, with TRBD1 identical over 9 bases. The trim removed 2 bases at V and 4 bases at J, leaving 11 bases unmatched. The CDR3 extends over 17 amino acids. Per the germline V gene, CDR1 is SEHNR and CDR2 is FQNEAQ (reference sequence). In DNA form, the CDR3 reads TGTGCCAGCAGCTTATATCTACAGGGGGCACAGGGCACTGAAGCTTTCTTT. This codes for CASSLYLQGAQGTEAFF. The full variable domain, its missing parts supplied by reference TRBV7-9 and TRBJ1-1, is DTGVSQNPRHKITKRGQNVTFRCDPISEHNRLYWYRQTLGQGPEFLTYFQNEAQLEKSRLLSDRFSAERPKGSFSTLEIQRTEQGDSAMYLCASSLYLQGAQGTEAFFGQGTRLTVV.

This sequence joins TRBV5-1 and TRBJ2-1; 11 bases match TRBD2. The germline CDR1 and CDR2 sequences are SGHRS and YFSETQ. The CDR3 sequence is 19 residues long. The V gene end was trimmed by 3 bases and the J gene end by 0 bases; junction bases not matched to a gene: 11. CDR3 region: CASSSLAGGRKSSYNEQFF. In nucleotides, the CDR3 is TGCGCCAGCAGCTCATTAGCGGGAGGGCGAAAAAGCTCCTACAATGAGCAGTTCTTC.

About this clone itself: The sample contains more than one DNA sequence encoding this CDR3. This chain connects TRBV5-1 to TRBJ2-1; D possibly corresponds to TRBD2 (6 bases). The CDR3 is made up of 16 amino acids. Trimming removed 0 bases from V and 2 bases from J, with 12 bases in between. CDR1 and CDR2 from the germline V gene are SGHRS and YFSETQ. The CDR3 here is CASSLALAATYNEQFF. CDR3 in DNA: TGCGCCAGCAGCTTGGCCTTAGCGGCCACCTACAATGAGCAGTTCTTC. Drawing the rest from reference TRBV5-1 and TRBJ2-1, the complete variable domain is KAGVTQTPRYLIKTRGQQVTLSCSPISGHRSVSWYQQTPGQGLQFLFEYFSETQRNKGNFPGRFSGRQFSNSRSEMNVSTLELGDSALYLCASSLALAATYNEQFFGPGTRLTVL.

V usage is TRBV7-2 and J usage is TRBJ1-2; D is perhaps TRBD1 (5 bases). The CDR3 contains 13 residues. V was cut by 5 bases and J by 6 bases, with 13 bases left in between. Germline CDR1 is SGHTA and CDR2 is FQGNSA. The CDR3 coding sequence is TGTGCCAGCAGCCCCCGGGGGTTCGATGGCTACACCTTC. It translates to CASSPRGFDGYTF.

J is TRBJ2-3 and V is TRBV18; TRBD1 agrees at 7 bases. The CDR3 has 15 residues. J gave up 1 base and V 3 bases, and 4 bases lay outside the gene matches. Germline V gene lookup returns CDR1 KGHSH and CDR2 LQKENI. The CDR3 region has the DNA TGTGCCAGCTCACCGGGGACAGACCGCACAGATACGCAGTATTTT. Its translation: CASSPGTDRTDTQYF.

The V gene is TRBV5-4, the J gene TRBJ1-3; the D gene is possibly TRBD1 (5 bases). Germline lookup yields CDR1 SGHNT and CDR2 YYREEE (reference sequence). Deletions cut 1 base from V and 0 bases from J, with 8 bases between. This CDR3 comprises 15 residues. As DNA, the CDR3 is TGTGCCAGCAGCTTGCAGGGACTCTCTGGAAACACCATATATTTT. Translating it yields CASSLQGLSGNTIYF.

The genes are TRBV19 and TRBJ1-5; D ambiguous. CDR3 length: 14 residues. The V gene lost 3 bases and the J gene lost 2 bases, with 8 bases spanning the gap. Germline assignment: CDR1 LNHDA and CDR2 SQIVND (reference sequence). The CDR3 DNA reads TGTGCCAGTAGTATTTCTGGAGGCAATCAGCCCCAGCATTTT. It yields the protein CASSISGGNQPQHF.

The rearrangement uses TRBV5-4 and TRBJ2-3; 9 nucleotides line up with TRBD2. Germline CDR1 and CDR2: SGHNT and YYREEE (reference sequence). V dropped 0 bases and J dropped 2; count of bases not matched to a gene: 4. CDR3 length: 16 residues. This CDR3 is CASSLGLADYTDTQYF. In DNA, the CDR3 is TGTGCCAGCAGCTTGGGACTAGCGGACTACACAGATACGCAGTATTTT.

The chain is built from TRBV5-1 and TRBJ1-1, with D unresolved. Trimming cost V 6 bases and J 4 bases, with 13 bases left between them. This CDR3 region has 13 residues. Germline CDR1 is SGHRS and CDR2 is YFSETQ. CDR3 region: CASKARGVTEAFF. For the CDR3, the DNA is TGCGCCAGCAAGGCCCGGGGTGTCACTGAAGCTTTCTTT.

This clone occurred once. CDR3 in DNA: TGTGCCAGCAGTCCCCCAGGGGGCTACACCTACGAGCAGTACTTC. Protein sequence: CASSPPGGYTYEQYF. The chain joins TRBV28 to TRBJ2-7, with 8 bases that match TRBD1. V was pared by 5 bases and J by 2 bases, with 8 bases of the junction left unmatched. The CDR3 contains 15 residues. Germline V gene sequence: CDR1 MDHEN, CDR2 SYDVKM. The full variable domain, completed using reference TRBV28 and TRBJ2-7, is DVKVTQSSRYLVKRTGEKVFLECVQDMDHENMFWYRQDPGLGLRLIYFSYDVKMKEKGDIPEGYSVSREKKERFSLILESASTNQTSMYLCASSPPGGYTYEQYFGPGTRLTVT.

This CDR3 reads CASSRRGLGDSYEQYF. CDR3 DNA sequence: TGTGCCAGCAGCCGGAGGGGCCTCGGGGACTCCTACGAGCAGTACTTC. The chain employs TRBV7-8 and TRBJ2-7; D is possibly TRBD2 (6 bases). Germline loops: CDR1 SGHVS, CDR2 FQNEAQ. V gave up 5 bases and J gave up 0 bases, with 17 bases separating them. The CDR3 spans 16 residues.

The CDR3 coding sequence is TGTGCCAGCAGTTATCCGATAAGGCAGGCATGGACTAGCGGGAGATTATACGAGCAGTACTTC. Translating gives CASSYPIRQAWTSGRLYEQYF. The V gene is TRBV6-9, the J gene TRBJ2-5; TRBD2 matches 13 bases. Matching the DNA end better, TRBJ2-7 makes the J call doubtful. This CDR3 spans 21 amino acids. CDR1 is MNHGY, CDR2 SVAAGI, per germline.

This chain links TRBV19 with TRBJ2-1; 7 nucleotides match TRBD1. With 7 bases clipped from V and 0 bases from J, the junction kept 12 bases outside the gene matches. CDR1 is LNHDA and CDR2 is SQIVND in the germline V gene (reference sequence). This CDR3 is 17 amino acids long. CDR3 DNA: TGTGCCAGTACTTTCCACAGGGGCCAAAGCTCCTACAATGAGCAGTTCTTC. It encodes CASTFHRGQSSYNEQFF.

This clone was recorded once. The chain carries TRBV5-5 and TRBJ2-7, with TRBD1 matching 8 bases. Per germline, CDR1 SGHKS and CDR2 YYEKEE (reference sequence). V lost 5 bases and J lost 2; bases outside the gene matches: 9. There are 15 residues in the CDR3. CDR3 sequence (DNA): TGTGCCAGCAGACCAGGACAGGGAGTCGCCTACGAGCAGTACTTC. The encoded protein is CASRPGQGVAYEQYF.

This clone was seen more than once but under ten times. The chain employs TRBV28 and TRBJ2-2, with 9 bases identical to TRBD1. This CDR3 comprises 13 residues. V shed 7 bases and J 9 bases; nucleotides not matched to a gene: 6. Germline V gives CDR1 MDHEN, CDR2 SYDVKM. The CDR3: CASTLQGAWELFF. CDR3 coding DNA: TGTGCCAGCACCCTACAGGGGGCGTGGGAGCTGTTTTTT.

The chain joins TRBV7-6 to TRBJ1-3, with unresolved D. The CDR3 loop spans 14 amino acids. Trimming left V 4 bases short and J 9 bases short, with 16 bases between. The germline V gene encodes CDR1 SGHVS and CDR2 FNYEAQ. The CDR3 loop is CASSYLDAESTIYF. DNA for the CDR3: TGTGCCAGCAGCTACCTCGACGCGGAGAGCACCATATATTTT.

This CDR3 is CAISESSGGASGNTIYF. CDR3 nucleotides: TGTGCCATCAGTGAGTCTTCGGGGGGTGCCTCTGGAAACACCATATATTTT. V gene TRBV10-3 combines with J gene TRBJ1-3; tentatively, D is TRBD1 (5 bases). The CDR3 totals 17 residues. CDR1 ENHRY and CDR2 SYGVKD come from the germline V gene. Between the trimmed V and J ends, which lost 0 bases and 0 bases, there was a span of 12 bases.

V and J are TRBV6-6 and TRBJ2-1; 8 bases are shared with TRBD2. Germline CDR1 is MNHNY and CDR2 is SVGAGI (reference sequence). J was trimmed by 7 bases and V by 0 bases; bases with no gene match: 5. CDR3 length: 15 amino acids. The DNA of the CDR3 is TGTGCCAGCAGTTACTCCGGGACTAGAAGTAATGAGCAGTTCTTC. Protein product: CASSYSGTRSNEQFF.